The rows below give T cell receptor beta chains drawn from one sample of a study of graft-versus-host responses after intestinal transplantation. Libraries were prepared by immunoSEQ multiplex PCR; TCRdb keeps only in-frame clonotypes and omits some of them. The table includes under 20,000 clones, approximately 86% detected once. This specimen consisted of bone marrow, obtained 120 to 130 days after transplant. These receptors all come from a human patient who received an intestinal transplant, so some T cells may come from the graft donor. The CDR3 runs from the conserved cysteine through the conserved F or W. The order of the fields is D gene, clone size, J gene, CDR3 length, V gene, CDR3 DNA, CDR3 protein. A D gene is named only where the DNA matches it firmly. A clone size is listed for some rows: how often the clone was seen (once, few, many), or a class if it is expanded.

D gene: TRBD2; clone size: NA; J gene: TRBJ2-3; CDR3 length: 17; V gene: TRBV27; CDR3 DNA: TGTGCCAGCAGTTTAGGGGCTAGCGGGAGGGCCACAGATACGCAGTATTTT; CDR3 protein: CASSLGASGRATDTQYF
D gene: TRBD2; clone size: NA; J gene: TRBJ2-7; CDR3 length: 15; V gene: TRBV2; CDR3 DNA: TGTGCCAGCAGTATCGCGGGCCCAAACGGGGGGAAGCAGTACTTC; CDR3 protein: CASSIAGPNGGKQYF
D gene: TRBD1; clone size: NA; J gene: TRBJ1-1; CDR3 length: 15; V gene: TRBV4-2; CDR3 DNA: TGTGCCAGCAGCCCAACTGGACAGGGGGGAACTGAAGCTTTCTTT; CDR3 protein: CASSPTGQGGTEAFF
D gene: NA; clone size: few; J gene: TRBJ1-6; CDR3 length: 14; V gene: TRBV30; CDR3 DNA: TGTGCCTGGAGTGTACTCGACAGCAATTCACCCCTCCACTTT; CDR3 protein: CAWSVLDSNSPLHF
D gene: NA; clone size: NA; J gene: TRBJ1-2; CDR3 length: 12; V gene: TRBV11-2; CDR3 DNA: TGTGCCAGCAGCCCCGACAACTATGGCTACACCTTC; CDR3 protein: CASSPDNYGYTF
D gene: NA; clone size: NA; J gene: TRBJ2-5; CDR3 length: 15; V gene: TRBV9; CDR3 DNA: TGTGCCAGCAGCTCGGACGGAGGGCTTCAAGAGACCCAGTACTTC; CDR3 protein: CASSSDGGLQETQYF
D gene: NA; clone size: few; J gene: TRBJ2-1; CDR3 length: 18; V gene: TRBV12-5; CDR3 DNA: TGTGCTAGTGGTTTTGGTCTAGCGCCCCGATACTCCTACAATGAGCAGTTCTTC; CDR3 protein: CASGFGLAPRYSYNEQFF
D gene: NA; clone size: NA; J gene: TRBJ2-5; CDR3 length: 14; V gene: TRBV5-1; CDR3 DNA: TGCGCCAGCAGCTTGGGGCCTAGCCAAGAGACCCAGTACTTC; CDR3 protein: CASSLGPSQETQYF
D gene: NA; clone size: once; J gene: TRBJ1-2; CDR3 length: 14; V gene: TRBV29-1; CDR3 DNA: TGCAGCGTTGAAGGGGCAGGGTTGGACTATGGCTACACCTTC; CDR3 protein: CSVEGAGLDYGYTF
D gene: TRBD2; clone size: NA; J gene: TRBJ2-3; CDR3 length: 15; V gene: TRBV6-4; CDR3 DNA: TGTGCCAGCAGTGACGTAGCGGGGAGCACAGATACGCAGTATTTT; CDR3 protein: CASSDVAGSTDTQYF
D gene: TRBD1; clone size: medium-sized; J gene: TRBJ1-4; CDR3 length: 16; V gene: TRBV7-9; CDR3 DNA: TGTGCCAGCAGCTTACCGAGGGACAGGGGGCTTGAAAAACTGTTTTTT; CDR3 protein: CASSLPRDRGLEKLFF
D gene: NA; clone size: NA; J gene: TRBJ1-3; CDR3 length: 16; V gene: TRBV18; CDR3 DNA: TGTGCCAGCTCACCCACAGGTTCGGGTCCTGGAAACACCATATATTTT; CDR3 protein: CASSPTGSGPGNTIYF
D gene: NA; clone size: NA; J gene: TRBJ1-2; CDR3 length: 15; V gene: TRBV15; CDR3 DNA: TGTGCCACCAGCAGGGGGGCAGGGCGCCCCTATGGCTACACCTTC; CDR3 protein: CATSRGAGRPYGYTF
D gene: TRBD2; clone size: once; J gene: TRBJ2-3; CDR3 length: 16; V gene: TRBV7-3; CDR3 DNA: TGTGCCAGCAGCGTATCTAGCGGGAGCCCCCCAGATACGCAGTATTTT; CDR3 protein: CASSVSSGSPPDTQYF
D gene: NA; clone size: NA; J gene: TRBJ2-6; CDR3 length: 16; V gene: TRBV6-5; CDR3 DNA: TGTGCCAGCAGTTACGACCCCTCATCAGGGGCCAACGTCCTGACTTTC; CDR3 protein: CASSYDPSSGANVLTF
D gene: NA; clone size: NA; J gene: TRBJ2-7; CDR3 length: 12; V gene: TRBV5-5; CDR3 DNA: TGTGCCAGCAGCTTGTACGGGGGCGAGCAGTACTTC; CDR3 protein: CASSLYGGEQYF
D gene: TRBD1; clone size: NA; J gene: TRBJ2-7; CDR3 length: 14; V gene: TRBV6-5; CDR3 DNA: TGTGCCAGCAGTTACTCGCGACAGGGAATAGAGCAGTACTTC; CDR3 protein: CASSYSRQGIEQYF
D gene: NA; clone size: NA; J gene: TRBJ2-1; CDR3 length: 13; V gene: TRBV23-1; CDR3 DNA: TGCGCCAGCACGGGCACGGAGTACAATGAGCAGTTCTTC; CDR3 protein: CASTGTEYNEQFF
D gene: NA; clone size: once; J gene: TRBJ2-5; CDR3 length: 14; V gene: TRBV27; CDR3 DNA: TGTGCCAGCAGTTTATCCGGCAGGGGCCAGACCCAGTACTTC; CDR3 protein: CASSLSGRGQTQYF
D gene: NA; clone size: NA; J gene: TRBJ2-4; CDR3 length: 17; V gene: TRBV7-2; CDR3 DNA: TGTGCCAGCAGCTTTAGAGGTGGGGGAGGAGCCAAAAACATTCAGTACTTC; CDR3 protein: CASSFRGGGGAKNIQYF
D gene: NA; clone size: NA; J gene: TRBJ1-4; CDR3 length: 11; V gene: TRBV11-2; CDR3 DNA: TGTGCCAGCAGCTTAGGTGAAAAACTGTTTTTT; CDR3 protein: CASSLGEKLFF
D gene: NA; clone size: NA; J gene: TRBJ2-7; CDR3 length: 12; V gene: TRBV6-6; CDR3 DNA: TGTGCCAGCAGCAAAGACAGCTACGAGCAGTACTTC; CDR3 protein: CASSKDSYEQYF
D gene: NA; clone size: NA; J gene: TRBJ2-7; CDR3 length: 13; V gene: TRBV7-3; CDR3 DNA: TGTGCCAGCAGCCCCCGCGGCTCCTACGAGCAGTACTTC; CDR3 protein: CASSPRGSYEQYF
D gene: TRBD1; clone size: NA; J gene: TRBJ2-2; CDR3 length: 17; V gene: TRBV11-3; CDR3 DNA: TGTGCCAGCAGCTTAGGAGGGGACAGGGGTAACACCGGGGAGCTGTTTTTT; CDR3 protein: CASSLGGDRGNTGELFF
D gene: NA; clone size: NA; J gene: TRBJ2-2; CDR3 length: 16; V gene: TRBV5-1; CDR3 DNA: TGCGCCAGCAGCTTGGCCCCGCTAGGGGACACCGGGGAGCTGTTTTTT; CDR3 protein: CASSLAPLGDTGELFF
D gene: NA; clone size: NA; J gene: TRBJ2-7; CDR3 length: 12; V gene: TRBV28; CDR3 DNA: TGTGCCAGCAGTCCGTTCGGCTACGAGCAGTACTTC; CDR3 protein: CASSPFGYEQYF
D gene: NA; clone size: NA; J gene: TRBJ2-5; CDR3 length: 15; V gene: TRBV6-5; CDR3 DNA: TGTGCCAGCAGTTACATGGGGGGTGGGCGAGAGACCCAGTACTTC; CDR3 protein: CASSYMGGGRETQYF
D gene: NA; clone size: NA; J gene: TRBJ1-4; CDR3 length: 15; V gene: TRBV7-9; CDR3 DNA: TGTGCCAGCAGCGATGTCAGGGGAACTAATGAAAAACTGTTTTTT; CDR3 protein: CASSDVRGTNEKLFF
D gene: NA; clone size: NA; J gene: TRBJ2-7; CDR3 length: 14; V gene: TRBV15; CDR3 DNA: TGTGCCACCAGCGCGACAGCATTTTCCTACGAGCAGTACTTC; CDR3 protein: CATSATAFSYEQYF
D gene: NA; clone size: NA; J gene: TRBJ2-7; CDR3 length: 14; V gene: TRBV6-1; CDR3 DNA: TGTGCCAGCATCCAGACAGGGGACTACTACGAGCAGTACTTC; CDR3 protein: CASIQTGDYYEQYF
D gene: NA; clone size: NA; J gene: TRBJ1-3; CDR3 length: 16; V gene: TRBV7-9; CDR3 DNA: TGTGCCAGCAGGCAAGGACAGCCTAACTCTGGAAGCACCATATATTTT; CDR3 protein: CASRQGQPNSGSTIYF
D gene: TRBD1; clone size: NA; J gene: TRBJ2-5; CDR3 length: 15; V gene: TRBV7-3; CDR3 DNA: TGTGCCAGCAGCCCCTGGGGGACAGGGGAAGAGACCCAGTACTTC; CDR3 protein: CASSPWGTGEETQYF
D gene: NA; clone size: once; J gene: TRBJ2-1; CDR3 length: 12; V gene: TRBV6-1; CDR3 DNA: TGTGCCACCCAAGACGGCTACAATGAGCAGTTCTTC; CDR3 protein: CATQDGYNEQFF
D gene: TRBD1; clone size: NA; J gene: TRBJ1-2; CDR3 length: 15; V gene: TRBV6-6; CDR3 DNA: TGTGCCAGCAATACCGGGACAGGTCCTAAGGGAGGCTACACCTTC; CDR3 protein: CASNTGTGPKGGYTF
D gene: TRBD1; clone size: NA; J gene: TRBJ2-1; CDR3 length: 12; V gene: TRBV6-5; CDR3 DNA: TGTGCCAGCAGACACCACAGACAGGGCTCCTTCTTC; CDR3 protein: CASRHHRQGSFF
D gene: TRBD1; clone size: few; J gene: TRBJ1-3; CDR3 length: 15; V gene: TRBV19; CDR3 DNA: TGTGCCAGTAGTGCCGGGACAGCCTCTGGAAACACCATATATTTT; CDR3 protein: CASSAGTASGNTIYF
D gene: NA; clone size: NA; J gene: TRBJ2-2; CDR3 length: 14; V gene: TRBV2; CDR3 DNA: TGTGCCAGCATGGGCGGGGCACCAACCGGGGAGCTGTTTTTT; CDR3 protein: CASMGGAPTGELFF
D gene: TRBD1; clone size: NA; J gene: TRBJ2-3; CDR3 length: 15; V gene: TRBV11-2; CDR3 DNA: TGTGCCAGCAGCTGCGCGACAGGGGACACAGATACGCAGTATTTT; CDR3 protein: CASSCATGDTDTQYF
D gene: NA; clone size: NA; J gene: TRBJ1-1; CDR3 length: 15; V gene: TRBV11-2; CDR3 DNA: TGTGCCAGCAGCCTAGCAGAGAACATGAACACTGAAGCTTTCTTT; CDR3 protein: CASSLAENMNTEAFF
D gene: TRBD2; clone size: NA; J gene: TRBJ2-1; CDR3 length: 15; V gene: TRBV2; CDR3 DNA: TGTGCCAGCAGTTCCGGGACTAGCGTCTACAATGAGCAGTTCTTC; CDR3 protein: CASSSGTSVYNEQFF
D gene: TRBD2; clone size: NA; J gene: TRBJ2-3; CDR3 length: 13; V gene: TRBV5-6; CDR3 DNA: TGTGCCAGCGTGGCGGGAGGGACAGATACGCAGTATTTT; CDR3 protein: CASVAGGTDTQYF
D gene: NA; clone size: NA; J gene: TRBJ1-3; CDR3 length: 15; V gene: TRBV19; CDR3 DNA: TGTGCCAGTAGTATGAGACGGGTCTCTGGAAACACCATATATTTT; CDR3 protein: CASSMRRVSGNTIYF
D gene: TRBD2; clone size: NA; J gene: TRBJ2-5; CDR3 length: 14; V gene: TRBV7-7; CDR3 DNA: TGTGCTAGCAGCCAACCGACTAGCGGGGGGGCCCAGTACTTC; CDR3 protein: CASSQPTSGGAQYF